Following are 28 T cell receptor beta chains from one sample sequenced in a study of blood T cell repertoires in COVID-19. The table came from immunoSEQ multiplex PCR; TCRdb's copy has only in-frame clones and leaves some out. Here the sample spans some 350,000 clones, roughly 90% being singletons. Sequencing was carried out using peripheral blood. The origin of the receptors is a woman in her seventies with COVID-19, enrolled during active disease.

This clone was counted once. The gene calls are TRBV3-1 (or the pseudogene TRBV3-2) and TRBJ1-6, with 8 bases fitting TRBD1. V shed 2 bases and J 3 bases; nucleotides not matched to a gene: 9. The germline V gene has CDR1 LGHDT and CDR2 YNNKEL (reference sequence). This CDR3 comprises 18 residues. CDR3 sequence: CASSQPDRGRFYNSPLHF. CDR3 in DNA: TGTGCCAGCAGCCAACCTGACAGGGGCAGATTCTATAATTCACCCCTCCACTTT.

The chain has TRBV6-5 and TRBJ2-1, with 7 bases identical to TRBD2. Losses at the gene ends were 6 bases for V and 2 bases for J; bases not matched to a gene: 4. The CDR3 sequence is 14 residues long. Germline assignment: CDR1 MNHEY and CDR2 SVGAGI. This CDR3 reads CASRSSGAYNEQFF. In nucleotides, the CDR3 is TGTGCCAGCAGGTCAAGCGGGGCCTACAATGAGCAGTTCTTC.

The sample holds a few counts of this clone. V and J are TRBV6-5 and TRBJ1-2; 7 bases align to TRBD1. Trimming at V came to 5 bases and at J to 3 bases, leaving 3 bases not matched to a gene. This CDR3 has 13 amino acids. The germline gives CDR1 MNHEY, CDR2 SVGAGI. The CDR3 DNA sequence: TGTGCCAGCAGTCCGGGACAGTACTATGGCTACACCTTC. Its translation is CASSPGQYYGYTF.

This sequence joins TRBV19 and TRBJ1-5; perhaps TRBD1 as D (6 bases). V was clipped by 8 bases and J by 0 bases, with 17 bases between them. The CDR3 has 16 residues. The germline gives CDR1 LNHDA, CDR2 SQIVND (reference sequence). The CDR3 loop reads CASALRGAYSNQPQHF. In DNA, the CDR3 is TGTGCCAGTGCTCTTCGGGGGGCTTATAGCAATCAGCCCCAGCATTTT. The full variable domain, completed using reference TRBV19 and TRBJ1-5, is DGGITQSPKYLFRKEGQNVTLSCEQNLNHDAMYWYRQDPGQGLRLIYYSQIVNDFQKGDIAEGYSVSREKKESFPLTVTSAQKNPTAFYLCASALRGAYSNQPQHFGDGTRLSIL.

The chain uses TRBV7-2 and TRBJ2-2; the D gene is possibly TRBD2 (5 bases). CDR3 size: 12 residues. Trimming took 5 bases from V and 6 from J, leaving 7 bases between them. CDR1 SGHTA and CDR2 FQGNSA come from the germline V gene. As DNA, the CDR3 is TGTGCCAGCAGCGAGGGCCCCGGGGAGCTGTTTTTT. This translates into CASSEGPGELFF.

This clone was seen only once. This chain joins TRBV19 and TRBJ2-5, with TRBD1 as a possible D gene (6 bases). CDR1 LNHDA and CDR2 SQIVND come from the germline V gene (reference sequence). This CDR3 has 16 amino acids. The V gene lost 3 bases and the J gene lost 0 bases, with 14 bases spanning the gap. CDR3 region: CASSIRDTWYQETQYF. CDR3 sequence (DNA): TGTGCCAGTAGTATCAGGGACACCTGGTACCAAGAGACCCAGTACTTC.

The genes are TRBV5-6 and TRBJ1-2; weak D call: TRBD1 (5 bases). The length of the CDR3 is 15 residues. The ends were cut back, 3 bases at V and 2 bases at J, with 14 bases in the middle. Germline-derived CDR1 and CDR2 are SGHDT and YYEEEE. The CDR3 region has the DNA TGTGCCAGCAGCTCCCAGGGAGGGCCAAACTATGGCTACACCTTC. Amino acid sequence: CASSSQGGPNYGYTF.

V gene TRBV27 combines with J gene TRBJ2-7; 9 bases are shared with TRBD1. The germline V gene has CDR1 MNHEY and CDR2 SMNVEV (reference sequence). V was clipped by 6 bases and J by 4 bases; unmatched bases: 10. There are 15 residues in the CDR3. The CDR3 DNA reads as TGTGCCAGCAGCCGTGCGCCGGGACAGGGTTACGAGCAGTACTTC. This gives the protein CASSRAPGQGYEQYF.

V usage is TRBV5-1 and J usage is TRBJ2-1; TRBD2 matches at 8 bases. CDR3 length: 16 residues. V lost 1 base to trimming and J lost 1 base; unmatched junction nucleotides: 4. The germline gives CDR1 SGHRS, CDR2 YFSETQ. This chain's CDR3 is CASSLLAGLSYNEQFF. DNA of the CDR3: TGCGCCAGCAGCTTGCTAGCGGGTCTTTCCTACAATGAGCAGTTCTTC.

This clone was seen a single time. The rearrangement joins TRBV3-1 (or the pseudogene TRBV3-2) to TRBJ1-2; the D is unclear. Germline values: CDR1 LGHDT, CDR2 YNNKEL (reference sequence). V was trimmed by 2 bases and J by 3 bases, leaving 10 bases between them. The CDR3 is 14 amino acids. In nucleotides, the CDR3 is TGTGCCAGCAGCCAATTGTATCGGGACTATGGCTACACCTTC. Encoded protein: CASSQLYRDYGYTF.

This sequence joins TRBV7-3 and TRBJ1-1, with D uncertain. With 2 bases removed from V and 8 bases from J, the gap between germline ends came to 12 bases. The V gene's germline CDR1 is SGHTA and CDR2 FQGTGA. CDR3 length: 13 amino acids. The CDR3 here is CASSLGRELEAFF. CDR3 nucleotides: TGTGCCAGCAGCTTAGGTCGCGAACTCGAAGCTTTCTTT.

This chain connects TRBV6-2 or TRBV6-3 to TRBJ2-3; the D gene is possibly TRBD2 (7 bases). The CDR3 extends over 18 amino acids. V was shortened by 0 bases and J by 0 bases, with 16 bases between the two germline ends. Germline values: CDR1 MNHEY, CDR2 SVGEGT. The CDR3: CASSYSLRGAFSTDTQYF. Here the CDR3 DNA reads TGTGCCAGCAGTTACTCGCTCCGGGGGGCCTTTAGCACAGATACGCAGTATTTT.

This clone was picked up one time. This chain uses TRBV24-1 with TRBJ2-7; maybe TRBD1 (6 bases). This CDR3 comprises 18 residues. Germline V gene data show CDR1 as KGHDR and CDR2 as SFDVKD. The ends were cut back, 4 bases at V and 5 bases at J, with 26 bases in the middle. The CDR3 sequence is CATSEPRQTGLGVDEQYF. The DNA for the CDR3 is TGTGCCACCAGTGAACCCCGACAAACAGGGCTGGGAGTCGACGAGCAGTACTTC.

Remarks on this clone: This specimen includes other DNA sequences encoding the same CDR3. CDR3 in amino acids: CASSFGGADGYTF. DNA of the CDR3: TGTGCCAGCAGTTTTGGGGGCGCGGATGGCTACACCTTC. V and J are TRBV12-3 or TRBV12-4 and TRBJ1-2; TRBD1 is a possible D gene (6 bases). This CDR3 comprises 13 residues. The V end lost 3 bases, the J end lost 6 bases, and 11 bases lay between the germline ends.

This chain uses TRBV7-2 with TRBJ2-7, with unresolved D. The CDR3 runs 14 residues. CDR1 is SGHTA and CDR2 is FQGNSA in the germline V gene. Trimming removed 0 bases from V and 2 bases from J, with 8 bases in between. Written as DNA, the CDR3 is TGTGCCAGCAGCTTAGCGTCCCCCACCTACGAGCAGTACTTC. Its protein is CASSLASPTYEQYF.

CDR3 sequence: CASSLAPVNYGYTF. DNA of the CDR3: TGTGCCAGCAGCTTGGCCCCGGTGAACTATGGCTACACCTTC. V and J are TRBV5-6 and TRBJ1-2; D remains unclear. Trimming cost V 0 bases and J 2 bases, with 8 bases left between them. Germline CDR1 and CDR2: SGHDT and YYEEEE. There are 14 residues in the CDR3.

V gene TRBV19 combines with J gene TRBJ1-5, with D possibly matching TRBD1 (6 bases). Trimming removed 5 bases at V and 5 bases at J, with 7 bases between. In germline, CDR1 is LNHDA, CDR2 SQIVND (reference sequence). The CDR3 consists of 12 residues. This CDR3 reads CASSYRDQPQHF. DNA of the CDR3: TGTGCCAGTAGTTACAGGGATCAGCCCCAGCATTTT.

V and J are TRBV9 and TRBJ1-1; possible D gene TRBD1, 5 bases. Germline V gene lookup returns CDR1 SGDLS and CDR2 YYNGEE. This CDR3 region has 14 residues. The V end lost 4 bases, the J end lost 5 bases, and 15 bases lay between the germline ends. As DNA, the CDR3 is TGTGCCAGCAGCCCCTGGGGGGAAGGTACTGAAGCTTTCTTT. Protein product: CASSPWGEGTEAFF.

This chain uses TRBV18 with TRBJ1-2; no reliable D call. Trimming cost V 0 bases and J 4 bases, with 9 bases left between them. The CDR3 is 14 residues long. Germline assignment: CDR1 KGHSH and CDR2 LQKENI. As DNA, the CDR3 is TGTGCCAGCTCACCACCGGAGGCCGCCTATGGCTACACCTTC. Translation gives CASSPPEAAYGYTF.

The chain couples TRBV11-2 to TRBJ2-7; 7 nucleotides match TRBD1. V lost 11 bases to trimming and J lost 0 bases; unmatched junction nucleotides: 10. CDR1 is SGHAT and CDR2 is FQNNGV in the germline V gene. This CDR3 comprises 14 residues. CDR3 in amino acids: CAGLKRDSSYEQYF. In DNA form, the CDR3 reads TGTGCCGGACTGAAACGGGACAGCTCCTACGAGCAGTACTTC.

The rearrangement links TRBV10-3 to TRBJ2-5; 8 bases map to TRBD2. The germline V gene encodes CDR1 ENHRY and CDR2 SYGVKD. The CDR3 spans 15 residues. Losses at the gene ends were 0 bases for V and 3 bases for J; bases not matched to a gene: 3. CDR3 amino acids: CAISESGAGEETQYF. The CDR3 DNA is TGTGCCATCAGTGAGTCAGGAGCGGGGGAAGAGACCCAGTACTTC.

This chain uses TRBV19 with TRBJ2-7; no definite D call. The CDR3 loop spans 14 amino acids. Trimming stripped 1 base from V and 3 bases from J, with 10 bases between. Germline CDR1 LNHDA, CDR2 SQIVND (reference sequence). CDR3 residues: CASSIAGQVYEQYF. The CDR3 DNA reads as TGTGCCAGTAGTATAGCAGGCCAGGTCTACGAGCAGTACTTC.

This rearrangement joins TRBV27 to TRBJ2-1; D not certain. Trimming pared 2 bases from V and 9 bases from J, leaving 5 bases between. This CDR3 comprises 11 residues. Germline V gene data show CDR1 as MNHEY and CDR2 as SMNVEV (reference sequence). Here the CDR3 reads CASSLGIEQFF. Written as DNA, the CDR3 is TGTGCCAGCAGTTTAGGCATTGAGCAGTTCTTC.

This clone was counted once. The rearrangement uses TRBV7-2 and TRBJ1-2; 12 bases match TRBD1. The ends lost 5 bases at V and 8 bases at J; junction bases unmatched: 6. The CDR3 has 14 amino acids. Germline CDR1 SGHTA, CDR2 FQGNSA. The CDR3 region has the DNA TGTGCCAGCAGCCCGGGACAGGGGGCAGTCGGCTACACCTTC. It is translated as CASSPGQGAVGYTF. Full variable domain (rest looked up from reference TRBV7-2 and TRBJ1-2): GAGVSQSPSNKVTEKGKDVELRCDPISGHTALYWYRQSLGQGLEFLIYFQGNSAPDKSGLPSDRFSAERTGGSVSTLTIQRTQQEDSAVYLCASSPGQGAVGYTFGSGTRLTVV.

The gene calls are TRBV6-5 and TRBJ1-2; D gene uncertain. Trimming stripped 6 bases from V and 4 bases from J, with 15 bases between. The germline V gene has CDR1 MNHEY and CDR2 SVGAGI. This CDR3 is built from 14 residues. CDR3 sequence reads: CASSHGEGTYGYTF. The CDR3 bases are TGTGCCAGCAGCCACGGGGAGGGAACCTATGGCTACACCTTC.

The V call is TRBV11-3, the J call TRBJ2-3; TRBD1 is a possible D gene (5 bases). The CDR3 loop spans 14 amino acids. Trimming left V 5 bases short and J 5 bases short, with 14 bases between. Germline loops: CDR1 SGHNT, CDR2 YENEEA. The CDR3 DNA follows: TGTGCCAGCAGCCAAGGAGTTACAGGAGATACGCAGTATTTT. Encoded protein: CASSQGVTGDTQYF.

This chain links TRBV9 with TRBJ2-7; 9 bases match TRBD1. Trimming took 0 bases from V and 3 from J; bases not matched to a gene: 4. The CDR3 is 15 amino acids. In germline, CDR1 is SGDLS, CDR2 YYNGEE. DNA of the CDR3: TGTGCCAGCAGCGTAGGGACAGGGGAACTCTACGAGCAGTACTTC. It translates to CASSVGTGELYEQYF.

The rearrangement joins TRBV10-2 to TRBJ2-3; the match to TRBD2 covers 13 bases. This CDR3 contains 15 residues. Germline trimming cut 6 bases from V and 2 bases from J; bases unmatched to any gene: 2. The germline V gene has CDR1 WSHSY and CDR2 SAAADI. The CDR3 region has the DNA TGCGCCAGCAGACTAGCGGGGGGGTACACAGATACGCAGTATTTT. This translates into CASRLAGGYTDTQYF.